This T cell receptor beta chain derives from a study of blood T cell repertoires in COVID-19. At the level of the study: From the United States, Italy and Spain came samples of acute and convalescent COVID-19. Nucleic acid was either cDNA or gDNA, and it came from T cells, B-cell-depleted T cells, or PBMCs.

The authors' processing: Amplification from reference gene primers served as the basis for estimated nucleated cell counts. Data came from immunoSEQ multiplex PCR; TCRdb stores just in-frame clones and leaves some out. The V and J calls and the clone size are those of that table, but D and trimming were determined from the DNA. In the table there are about 190,000 clones, around four fifths of which are singletons. The trim removed 3 bases at V and 2 bases at J, leaving 4 bases unmatched. The germline CDR1 and CDR2 sequences are SGHVS and FQNEAQ. The CDR3 has 16 amino acids. The receptor comes from a human donor in a cohort sampled during active COVID-19. This chain uses TRBV7-8 with TRBJ2-3; 11 positions agree with TRBD2. Sequenced material: peripheral blood. As DNA, the CDR3 is TGTGCCAGCAGCTTCCGACTAGCGGGGAACACAGATACGCAGTATTTT. Translating it yields CASSFRLAGNTDTQYF.